Each of the 12 T cell receptor beta chains below was sequenced from the same sample in a study of OX40 agonist ivuxolimab in advanced cancers. This table comes from immunoSEQ multiplex PCR, and its TCRdb copy is limited to in-frame clones, with some not included. The data hold 75,000 to 100,000 clones, with more than 85% observed a single time. The sample consisted of CD4+ or CD8+ T cells sorted from blood, taken in a trial of the OX40 agonist ivuxolimab. The receptors derive from an adult with an advanced solid tumor such as melanoma, head and neck, liver or kidney cancer.

The chain carries TRBV30 and TRBJ1-6; weak D call: TRBD1 (5 bases). This CDR3 spans 16 amino acids. The germline V gene has CDR1 GTSNPN and CDR2 SVGIG (reference sequence). Trimming left V 2 bases short and J 0 bases short, with 11 bases between. The CDR3 is CAWSRGGFSYNSPLHF. The CDR3 region has the DNA TGTGCCTGGAGTAGGGGCGGCTTCTCCTATAATTCACCCCTCCACTTT.

The J gene is TRBJ2-7, the V gene TRBV9, with 9 bases identical to TRBD1. The V segment lost 4 bases and the J segment 3 bases; nucleotides outside the gene matches: 5. The germline V gene encodes CDR1 SGDLS and CDR2 YYNGEE. CDR3 length: 14 amino acids. The CDR3 nucleotides are TGTGCCAGCAGCCTCCGGGACAGGGACTACGAGCAGTACTTC. Its protein is CASSLRDRDYEQYF.

The chain links TRBV11-2 to TRBJ2-1; TRBD1 agrees at 8 bases. This CDR3 is built from 14 residues. Germline assignment: CDR1 SGHAT and CDR2 FQNNGV. Unmatched junction bases numbered 7, after V lost 5 bases and J lost 7 bases. The CDR3 coding sequence is TGTGCCAGCAGCCAACAGGGGGAATGGAATGAGCAGTTCTTC. Translated, it gives CASSQQGEWNEQFF.

The chain has TRBV15 and TRBJ2-1; D possibly corresponds to TRBD2 (6 bases). The CDR3 is 13 amino acids. Germline values: CDR1 LNHNV, CDR2 YYDKDF (reference sequence). V dropped 4 bases and J dropped 6 bases, with 10 bases sitting between them. The CDR3 loop reads CATSMGGRNEQFF. Here the CDR3 DNA reads TGTGCCACCAGCATGGGAGGACGCAATGAGCAGTTCTTC.

The chain combines TRBV28 with TRBJ1-2, with a weak D call TRBD1 (6 bases). With 5 bases removed from V and 4 bases from J, the gap between germline ends came to 14 bases. The length of the CDR3 is 14 residues. CDR1 MDHEN and CDR2 SYDVKM come from the germline V gene. CDR3 in DNA: TGTGCCAGCAGTCCTCCGACAGGCCCCTATGGCTACACCTTC. Residues: CASSPPTGPYGYTF.

The chain uses TRBV28 and TRBJ2-5; 7 bases agree with TRBD1. The CDR3 has 14 residues. Germline CDR1 MDHEN, CDR2 SYDVKM. V shed 5 bases, J shed 4 bases, and the junction held 7 bases outside the gene matches. The CDR3 protein is CASSRRQGRETQYF. The CDR3 coding sequence is TGTGCCAGCAGTCGCCGACAGGGTCGAGAGACCCAGTACTTC.

The V and J genes are TRBV6-1 and TRBJ2-7; D is undetermined. CDR1 MNHNS and CDR2 SASEGT come from the germline V gene. This CDR3 region has 13 residues. Deletions cut 5 bases from V and 0 bases from J, with 8 bases between. Here the CDR3 DNA reads TGTGCCAGCAGTTTACGGAGCTCCTACGAGCAGTACTTC. It yields the protein CASSLRSSYEQYF.

The V gene is TRBV7-2, the J gene TRBJ2-1, with D perhaps TRBD1 or TRBD2 (6 bases each). Trimming left V 5 bases short and J 4 bases short, with 18 bases between. The germline V gene has CDR1 SGHTA and CDR2 FQGNSA. This CDR3 comprises 16 residues. The CDR3 reads CASSQSTGALYNEQFF. The CDR3 DNA follows: TGTGCCAGCAGCCAAAGCACGGGGGCCCTTTACAATGAGCAGTTCTTC.

V usage is TRBV5-1 and J usage is TRBJ1-4; D uncertain. The germline V gene encodes CDR1 SGHRS and CDR2 YFSETQ. Trimming took off 2 bases at V and 8 bases at J, with 10 bases between the two ends. The CDR3 covers 13 residues. CDR3 bases: TGCGCCAGCAGCTTAATAGGGAGGGAAAAACTGTTTTTT. This sequence encodes CASSLIGREKLFF.

The gene calls are TRBV7-9 and TRBJ1-1, with D perhaps matching TRBD1 (6 bases). CDR3 length: 14 amino acids. Germline V gives CDR1 SEHNR, CDR2 FQNEAQ (reference sequence). The V end was cut by 5 bases, the J end by 0 bases, with 10 bases between. This CDR3 is CASSRGEVNTEAFF. The CDR3 coding sequence is TGTGCCAGCAGCAGGGGGGAAGTGAACACTGAAGCTTTCTTT.

The chain has TRBV20-1 and TRBJ2-5; TRBD1 might be the D (6 bases). The length of the CDR3 is 11 residues. Germline V lookup: CDR1 DFQATT, CDR2 SNEGSKA (reference sequence). Trimming shortened V by 6 bases and J by 6 bases, and 11 bases separated the two germline ends. The CDR3 spells CSATGSKTQYF. In nucleotides, the CDR3 is TGCAGTGCAACAGGGTCAAAGACCCAGTACTTC.

The chain combines TRBV2 with TRBJ2-1; 9 bases are shared with TRBD2. Germline V gene data show CDR1 as SNHLY and CDR2 as FYNNEI. The V gene end was trimmed by 1 base and the J gene end by 6 bases; junction bases not matched to a gene: 7. This CDR3 is built from 16 residues. CDR3: CASSEGSGGPGNEQFF. CDR3 nucleotide sequence: TGTGCCAGCAGTGAAGGTAGCGGGGGACCGGGCAATGAGCAGTTCTTC.